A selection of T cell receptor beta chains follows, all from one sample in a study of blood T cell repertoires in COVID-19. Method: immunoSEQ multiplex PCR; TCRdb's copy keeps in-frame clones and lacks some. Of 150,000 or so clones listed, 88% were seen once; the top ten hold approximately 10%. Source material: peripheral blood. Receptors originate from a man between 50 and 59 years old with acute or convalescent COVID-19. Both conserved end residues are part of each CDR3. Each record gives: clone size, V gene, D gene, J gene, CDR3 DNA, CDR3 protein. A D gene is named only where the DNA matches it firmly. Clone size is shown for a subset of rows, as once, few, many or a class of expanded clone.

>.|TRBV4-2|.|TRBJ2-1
TGTGCCAGCAGCCAAGCGGAGGCAAGTTTTGAGCAGTTCTTC
CASSQAEASFEQFF
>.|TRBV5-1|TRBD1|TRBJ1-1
TGCGCCAGCGGTGGCGGACAGGGGTGGACTGAAGCTTTCTTT
CASGGGQGWTEAFF
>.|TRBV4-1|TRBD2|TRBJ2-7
TGCGCCAGCAGCCAAGAACTAGCGGGAGCCGAGCAGTACTTC
CASSQELAGAEQYF
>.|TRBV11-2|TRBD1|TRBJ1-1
TGTGCCAGCAGCTTCTTGACAGGGACTGAAGCTTTCTTT
CASSFLTGTEAFF
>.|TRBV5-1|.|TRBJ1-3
TGCGCCAGCAGCCGACAGGAACTATTCTCTGGAAACACCATATATTTT
CASSRQELFSGNTIYF
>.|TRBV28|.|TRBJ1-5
TGTGCCAGCAGCTCGGGGGGTCGGGGCAATCAGCCCCAGCATTTT
CASSSGGRGNQPQHF
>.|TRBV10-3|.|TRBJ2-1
TGTGCCATCAGTGTACAGGGAGATGAGCAGTTCTTC
CAISVQGDEQFF
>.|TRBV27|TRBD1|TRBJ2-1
TGTGCCAGCAGTTCGGAAAGGGACAGGGGGCGGCTAGCGGGAGTGTCCCGGGAGCAGTTCTTC
CASSSERDRGRLAGVSREQFF
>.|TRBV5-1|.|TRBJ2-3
TGCGCCAGTTCGACGGGCGGGGAAGTATCTACAGATACGCAGTATTTT
CASSTGGEVSTDTQYF
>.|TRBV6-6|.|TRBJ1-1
TGTGCCAGCAGTTACTCGAGCAGCTTCTCAGGAGCTTTCTTT
CASSYSSSFSGAFF
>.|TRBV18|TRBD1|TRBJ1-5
TGTGCCAGCTCACCGGGACAGGGTATCCGCAATCAGCCCCAGCATTTT
CASSPGQGIRNQPQHF
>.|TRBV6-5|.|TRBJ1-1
TGTGCCAGCAGTCAGGAAGGGGTTCTCACTGAAGCTTTCTTT
CASSQEGVLTEAFF
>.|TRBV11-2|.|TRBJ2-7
TGTGCCAGCAGGTCAGGGACATACTACGAGCAGTACTTC
CASRSGTYYEQYF
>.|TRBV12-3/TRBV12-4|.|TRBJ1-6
TGTGCCAGCAGTTTCGAGAGTAATTCACCCCTCCACTTT
CASSFESNSPLHF
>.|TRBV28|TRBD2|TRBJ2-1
TGTGCCAGCAGTCCAAGCGGGAGGGCCAATGAGCAGTTCTTC
CASSPSGRANEQFF
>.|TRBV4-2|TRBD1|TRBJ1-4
TGTGCCAGCAGCCAGCCCGGGACAGTGAGGTACGAAGAAGAAAAACTGTTTTTT
CASSQPGTVRYEEEKLFF
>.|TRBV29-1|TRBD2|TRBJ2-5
TGCAGCATCCGACTAGCGGGGTACCAAGAGACCCAGTACTTC
CSIRLAGYQETQYF
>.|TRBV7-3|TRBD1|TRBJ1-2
TGTGCCAGCAGCTCCCGACAGGGGGCTAGAGGCTACACCTTC
CASSSRQGARGYTF
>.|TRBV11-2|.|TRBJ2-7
TGTGCCAGCAGCATTAATACAGGTGGCTACGAGCAGTACTTC
CASSINTGGYEQYF
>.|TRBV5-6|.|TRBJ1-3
TGTGCCAGCACTATGACGGGGGTTGCCGGAAACACCATATATTTT
CASTMTGVAGNTIYF
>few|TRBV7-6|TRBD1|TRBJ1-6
TGTGCCAGCAGCTTAAACAGGGGCGGTAATTCACCCCTCCACTTT
CASSLNRGGNSPLHF
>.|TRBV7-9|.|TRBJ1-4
TGTGCCAGCAGCTCTTACACCACAACTAATGAAAAACTGTTTTTT
CASSSYTTTNEKLFF
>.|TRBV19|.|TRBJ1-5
TGTGCCAGTAGTATAATGTGGGGAGGTGACAATCAGCCCCAGCATTTT
CASSIMWGGDNQPQHF
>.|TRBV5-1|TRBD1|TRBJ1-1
TGCGCCAGCAGCTTGTTGGGGACAGTCACTGAAGCTTTCTTT
CASSLLGTVTEAFF
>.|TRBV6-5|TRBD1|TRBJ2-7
TGTGCCATTGCGAAGGGACAGGTCTCCTACGAGCAGTACTTC
CAIAKGQVSYEQYF
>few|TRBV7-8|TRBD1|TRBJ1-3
TGTGCCAGCAGCCCACGGACAGGGGCCGGAAACACCATATATTTT
CASSPRTGAGNTIYF
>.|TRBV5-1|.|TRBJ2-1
TGCGCCAGCAGCTTGAATGAGAGATTATACAATGAGCAGTTCTTC
CASSLNERLYNEQFF
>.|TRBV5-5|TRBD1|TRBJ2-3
TGTGCCAGCAGCTTGGAAAAGGACAGGGGGCGTCAAGATACGCAGTATTTT
CASSLEKDRGRQDTQYF
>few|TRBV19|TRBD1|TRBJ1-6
TGTGCCAGTACCGGGACAGGATTCAATTCACCCCTCCACTTT
CASTGTGFNSPLHF
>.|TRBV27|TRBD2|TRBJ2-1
TGTGCCAGCGGATTATTGGGACTAGCGGGAGGCCTCAATGAGCAGTTCTTC
CASGLLGLAGGLNEQFF
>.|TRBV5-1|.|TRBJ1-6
TGCGCCAGCAGCCTGTCCACTAATTATAATTCACCCCTCCACTTT
CASSLSTNYNSPLHF
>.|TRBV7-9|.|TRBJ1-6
TGTGCCAGCAGCTCCCGGGACACCAATAATTCACCCCTCCACTTT
CASSSRDTNNSPLHF
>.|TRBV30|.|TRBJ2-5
TGTGCCTCCGATACCGACAGCGTAGAGACCCAGTACTTC
CASDTDSVETQYF
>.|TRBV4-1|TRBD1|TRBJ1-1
TGCGCCAGCAGCCAAGTCGGGGGACAGGGGAACACTGAAGCTTTCTTT
CASSQVGGQGNTEAFF
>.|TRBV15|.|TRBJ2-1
TGTGCCACCAGAAGGACGGGAGTTTGGAATGAGCAGTTCTTC
CATRRTGVWNEQFF
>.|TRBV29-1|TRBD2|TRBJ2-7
TGCAGCGTTGAAGATCGGGGGTTCCGGGGGAGGGTTTGGTACGAGCAGTACTTC
CSVEDRGFRGRVWYEQYF
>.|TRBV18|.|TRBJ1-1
TGTGCCAGCTCACGCGGACGGGGGAACACTGAAGCTTTCTTT
CASSRGRGNTEAFF
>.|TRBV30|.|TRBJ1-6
TGTGCCTGGAAATCTGAGACCTATAATTCACCCCTCCACTTT
CAWKSETYNSPLHF
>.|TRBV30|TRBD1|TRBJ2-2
TGTGCCTGGAGCCGGACAGGGACGAACACCGGGGAGCTGTTTTTT
CAWSRTGTNTGELFF
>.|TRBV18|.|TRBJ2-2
TGTGCCAGCTCACCCCGACAGGACACCGGGGAGCTGTTTTTT
CASSPRQDTGELFF
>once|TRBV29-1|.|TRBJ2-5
TGCAGCGTTGAAGAGGGGAGAGAGACCCAGTACTTC
CSVEEGRETQYF
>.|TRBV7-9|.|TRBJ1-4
TGTGCCAGCAGCCCTAGAGGTGAAAAACTGTTTTTT
CASSPRGEKLFF